One and the same sample provided the 24 T cell receptor beta chains below, sequenced in a study of patients and donors after allogeneic stem cell transplantation. In TCRdb, the RT-PCR reads were re-called with MiXCR into one record per CDR3 protein. Seen here are about a million distinct CDR3 sequences, roughly 18% observed once, and the top ten hold 6%. Sequenced sample: blood, either unsorted or a sorted T cell fraction (not recorded which). These receptors came from a human donor who was either an allogeneic HSCT recipient or a stem cell or donor lymphocyte infusion donor (not recorded which). It is not recorded whose cells these are; they may come from a transplant donor.

This clonotype was picked up a small number of times. Here the CDR3 DNA reads TGCAGCGGCGTATTACCGGGACAAGCCATATATTTT. Translating gives CSGVLPGQAIYF. The rearrangement uses TRBV29-1 and TRBJ1-3, with D possibly TRBD1 on 6 matching bases. CDR3 size: 12 residues. Trimming took 7 bases from V and 11 from J, leaving 18 bases between them. Germline V gives CDR1 SQVTM, CDR2 ANQGSEA.

This chain uses TRBV7-2 with TRBJ1-2; possible D gene TRBD1, 5 bases. The germline gives CDR1 SGHTA, CDR2 FQGNSA. CDR3 length: 14 amino acids. V was shortened by 3 bases and J by 5 bases, with 13 bases between the two germline ends. The CDR3 loop is CASSFRQGGYGYTF. The DNA of the CDR3 is TGTGCCAGCAGCTTCAGGCAGGGAGGATATGGCTACACCTTC.

V usage is TRBV7-3 and J usage is TRBJ1-1; D is unresolved. V lost 3 bases and J 5 bases, leaving 10 bases between the germline ends. The CDR3 is 13 amino acids. Germline-derived CDR1 and CDR2 are SGHTA and FQGTGA. The CDR3 DNA reads as TGTGCCAGCAGCTTCTCCCTGCTGACTGAAGCTTTCTTT. Translated: CASSFSLLTEAFF.

The chain combines TRBV7-8 with TRBJ2-5, with D maybe TRBD2 (6 bases). V was trimmed by 1 base and J by 4 bases, leaving 16 bases between them. Germline V gives CDR1 SGHVS, CDR2 FQNEAQ. This CDR3 region has 16 residues. The CDR3 coding sequence is TGTGCCAGCAGCTTAGAAGCGGGCCAGCGGGCAGAGACCCAGTACTTC. Protein product: CASSLEAGQRAETQYF.

The genes are TRBV30 and TRBJ1-1, with D possibly matching TRBD1 (5 bases). Trimming shortened V by 0 bases and J by 1 base, and 15 bases separated the two germline ends. Germline V gives CDR1 GTSNPN, CDR2 SVGIG (reference sequence). The CDR3 has 16 amino acids. DNA of the CDR3: TGTGCCTGGAGTGTAGGGCGGGGGGAGAGGAACACTGAAGCTTTCTTT. The encoded protein is CAWSVGRGERNTEAFF. Drawing the rest from reference TRBV30 and TRBJ1-1, the complete variable domain is SQTIHQWPATLVQPVGSPLSLECTVEGTSNPNLYWYRQAAGRGLQLLFYSVGIGQISSEVPQNLSASRPQDRQFILSSKKLLLSDSGFYLCAWSVGRGERNTEAFFGQGTRLTVV.

The table lists this clonotype with a few counts. The rearrangement uses TRBV7-6 and TRBJ1-1; D uncertain. Trimming left V 2 bases short and J 1 base short, with 8 bases between. This CDR3 has 14 residues. Germline values: CDR1 SGHVS, CDR2 FNYEAQ. The chain's CDR3 is CASSLPSKNTEAFF. DNA for the CDR3: TGTGCCAGCAGCTTACCATCGAAGAACACTGAAGCTTTCTTT.

The rearrangement joins TRBV20-1 to TRBJ2-7; a weak D match, TRBD2 (6 bases). V was shortened by 1 base and J by 0 bases, with 22 bases between the two germline ends. CDR1 DFQATT and CDR2 SNEGSKA come from the germline V gene (reference sequence). There are 18 residues in the CDR3. The CDR3 sequence: CSARANYGEAKSSYEQYF. The CDR3 coding sequence is TGCAGTGCTAGAGCTAACTACGGGGAGGCCAAGAGCTCCTACGAGCAGTACTTC.

This clonotype was seen a handful of times. The chain uses TRBV7-9 and TRBJ2-7; 8 nucleotides align to TRBD2. The germline gives CDR1 SEHNR, CDR2 FQNEAQ (reference sequence). This CDR3 contains 15 residues. Trimming removed 4 bases from V and 4 bases from J; junction bases left unmatched: 9. CDR3 sequence reads: CASSSISGAVYEQYF. In DNA form, the CDR3 reads TGTGCCAGCAGCTCCATTAGCGGGGCTGTTTACGAGCAGTACTTC.

This chain joins TRBV10-3 and TRBJ2-2; 12 nucleotides line up with TRBD2. The V gene end was trimmed by 5 bases and the J gene end by 3 bases; junction bases not matched to a gene: 1. The CDR3 length is 15 residues. Germline lookup yields CDR1 ENHRY and CDR2 SYGVKD. In nucleotides, the CDR3 is TGTGCCATCAGTCGGACTAGCGGGGACACCGGGGAGCTGTTTTTT. It translates to CAISRTSGDTGELFF.

V and J are TRBV10-3 and TRBJ2-7; maybe TRBD1 (8 bases). V lost 6 bases and J lost 6, with 21 bases in between. CDR1 and CDR2 (germline): ENHRY, SYGVKD. The CDR3 contains 15 residues. CDR3 sequence: CAISPGQGREGEQYF. DNA of the CDR3: TGTGCCATCAGCCCCGGACAGGGAAGGGAGGGCGAGCAGTACTTC.

This sequence joins TRBV5-1 and TRBJ2-2; maybe TRBD2 (5 bases). There are 16 residues in the CDR3. Trimming shortened V by 3 bases and J by 4 bases, and 16 bases separated the two germline ends. The germline gives CDR1 SGHRS, CDR2 YFSETQ. The CDR3 DNA reads as TGCGCCAGCAGCTCACGAAGGATTGGGAGCACCGGGGAGCTGTTTTTT. It translates to CASSSRRIGSTGELFF.

The chain combines TRBV6-2 or TRBV6-3 with TRBJ1-1; D is uncertain. CDR3 size: 11 residues. V was cut by 9 bases and J by 10 bases, with 15 bases left in between. CDR1 MNHEY and CDR2 SVGEGT come from the germline V gene. The CDR3 reads CASSTGRGAFF. The CDR3 DNA is TGTGCCAGTTCCACGGGTCGCGGAGCTTTCTTT.

This clonotype was seen a few times. V usage is TRBV20-1 and J usage is TRBJ1-1; D not resolved. The CDR3 loop spans 16 amino acids. Trimming left V 0 bases short and J 0 bases short, with 14 bases between. Germline CDR1 DFQATT, CDR2 SNEGSKA (reference sequence). This CDR3 is CSARDAAAALNTEAFF. CDR3 sequence (DNA): TGCAGTGCTAGAGATGCCGCCGCAGCCCTGAACACTGAAGCTTTCTTT.

This clonotype was counted a few times. The chain combines TRBV20-1 with TRBJ2-3, with D hard to call. The CDR3 is 14 residues long. The V end lost 4 bases, the J end lost 2 bases, and 13 bases lay between the germline ends. The germline V gene has CDR1 DFQATT and CDR2 SNEGSKA (reference sequence). CDR3 sequence: CSATVQRLTDTQYF. The CDR3 bases are TGCAGTGCTACGGTACAAAGACTCACAGATACGCAGTATTTT.

Written as DNA, the CDR3 is TGTGCCTGGACGGACAAGGAAGAGACCCAGTACTTC. Its translation: CAWTDKEETQYF. This sequence joins TRBV30 and TRBJ2-5; D perhaps matches TRBD1 (5 bases). Trimming took off 4 bases at V and 3 bases at J, with 9 bases between the two ends. Per germline, CDR1 GTSNPN and CDR2 SVGIG (reference sequence). The CDR3 covers 12 residues. The complete variable domain, with remaining parts taken from reference TRBV30 and TRBJ2-5, reads SQTIHQWPATLVQPVGSPLSLECTVEGTSNPNLYWYRQAAGRGLQLLFYSVGIGQISSEVPQNLSASRPQDRQFILSSKKLLLSDSGFYLCAWTDKEETQYFGPGTRLLVL.

V gene TRBV9 combines with J gene TRBJ2-1; the match to TRBD2 covers 10 bases. V lost 6 bases, J lost 9 bases, and 9 bases stayed unmatched. The CDR3 has 14 residues. Germline CDR1 reads SGDLS; CDR2 reads YYNGEE. In nucleotides, the CDR3 is TGTGCCAGCAACCGGCTAGCGGGAGTCGGTGAGCAGTTCTTC. Protein product: CASNRLAGVGEQFF.

This clonotype was seen a handful of times. V usage is TRBV6-5 and J usage is TRBJ2-1; TRBD1 aligns across 11 bases. V was pared by 0 bases and J by 7 bases, with 5 bases of the junction left unmatched. This CDR3 has 16 amino acids. CDR1 is MNHEY and CDR2 is SVGAGI in the germline V gene. In DNA form, the CDR3 reads TGTGCCAGCAGTTACTCGAGGACAGGGGGCGGGAATGAGCAGTTCTTC. Its translation is CASSYSRTGGGNEQFF.

In its sample, this clonotype was seen a few times. V is TRBV9 and J is TRBJ2-1; D unclear. CDR3 length: 13 amino acids. The V end was cut by 2 bases, the J end by 8 bases, with 11 bases between. Germline CDR1 reads SGDLS; CDR2 reads YYNGEE. CDR3 in amino acids: CASSVADMYEQFF. Written as DNA, the CDR3 is TGTGCCAGCAGCGTGGCAGACATGTATGAGCAGTTCTTC.

V usage is TRBV6-1 and J usage is TRBJ2-1; D remains ambiguous. CDR3 length: 13 residues. CDR1 MNHNS and CDR2 SASEGT come from the germline V gene. V gave up 1 base and J gave up 6 bases, with 7 bases separating them. The DNA of the CDR3 is TGTGCCAGCAGTGAAGGGGCCCCCAATGAGCAGTTCTTC. Translated, it gives CASSEGAPNEQFF.

This clonotype was counted only a few times. The V gene is TRBV7-9, the J gene TRBJ1-2; no reliable D call. Germline V gives CDR1 SEHNR, CDR2 FQNEAQ (reference sequence). The CDR3 runs 15 residues. The V and J ends lost 5 bases and 0 bases respectively, with 13 bases between them. The CDR3 DNA follows: TGTGCCAGCAGCCCTCAAGGGTCTTCTAACTATGGCTACACCTTC. Translation gives CASSPQGSSNYGYTF.

The genes are TRBV19 and TRBJ2-7, with TRBD1 matching 7 bases. The V and J ends lost 0 bases and 3 bases, in that order; junction bases with no gene match: 2. The CDR3 is 14 residues long. Germline V gives CDR1 LNHDA, CDR2 SQIVND (reference sequence). The CDR3 is CASSIEGTVYEQYF. CDR3 bases: TGTGCCAGTAGTATAGAGGGGACAGTCTACGAGCAGTACTTC.

Written as DNA, the CDR3 is TGTGCCACCAAGCCGGGGGGGCTTGACATTCAGTACTTC. It specifies CATKPGGLDIQYF. This chain uses TRBV6-1 with TRBJ2-4, with TRBD2 matching over 8 bases. V was pared by 10 bases and J by 8 bases, with 10 bases of the junction left unmatched. Per the germline V gene, CDR1 is MNHNS and CDR2 is SASEGT. The CDR3 consists of 13 residues.

This clonotype was seen only a few times. The chain links TRBV4-3 to TRBJ2-7; no clear D. The CDR3 covers 15 residues. The germline CDR1 and CDR2 sequences are LGHNA and YSLEER. With 4 bases removed from V and 0 bases from J, the gap between germline ends came to 13 bases. The CDR3 here is CASSRSDLDSYEQYF. In DNA, the CDR3 is TGCGCCAGCAGCCGCTCCGATCTCGACTCCTACGAGCAGTACTTC.

The chain couples TRBV29-1 to TRBJ2-1, with TRBD2 identical over 12 bases. Trimming removed 7 bases from V and 7 bases from J; junction bases left unmatched: 14. The CDR3 length is 16 residues. Germline lookup yields CDR1 SQVTM and CDR2 ANQGSEA. The CDR3 loop is CSASTVTSGSGNEQFF. The DNA for the CDR3 is TGCAGCGCTAGTACTGTGACTAGCGGGAGTGGAAATGAGCAGTTCTTC.